One sample yielded the 28 T cell receptor beta chains listed below, sequenced in a study of T cell repertoires in cytomegalovirus infection. Via MiXCR, TCRdb re-called the reads, giving one row per CDR3 protein. In the table there are hundreds of thousands of distinct CDR3 sequences, around 32% of which are singletons. Sequencing was done on a sample of PBMCs. Receptors originate from a human donor in good health (CMV status not recorded). Some clones in this sample may be carry-over from other donors' samples.

The V and J genes are TRBV4-2 and TRBJ2-1; D not resolved. Trimming cost V 5 bases and J 0 bases, with 23 bases left between them. This CDR3 is 19 amino acids long. The germline V gene encodes CDR1 LGHNA and CDR2 YNFKEQ. The CDR3 protein is CASSLNEVSGDLSYNEQFF. For the CDR3, the DNA is TGTGCCAGCAGCTTAAACGAGGTTTCAGGAGACCTCTCCTACAATGAGCAGTTCTTC.

About this clonotype itself: Just one base apart from a much larger clone, this may be a read error. This chain uses TRBV7-9 with TRBJ2-7, with 7 bases matching TRBD1. Looked up from germline, CDR1 is SEHNR and CDR2 is FQNEAQ (reference sequence). This CDR3 has 15 amino acids. CDR3 residues: CASSPLDRAVYEQNF. The CDR3 nucleotides read TGTGCCAGCAGCCCTTTAGACAGGGCAGTCTACGAGCAGAACTTC.

This clonotype was observed at least ten times. The rearrangement uses TRBV28 and TRBJ1-5; unclear D gene. V lost 4 bases, J lost 1 base, and 17 bases lay in between. Germline-derived CDR1 and CDR2 are MDHEN and SYDVKM. CDR3 length: 17 amino acids. This CDR3 reads CASSYRLSDESNQPQHF. CDR3 coding DNA: TGTGCCAGCAGTTATAGACTGTCGGACGAAAGCAATCAGCCCCAGCATTTT.

This chain connects TRBV12-3 or TRBV12-4 to TRBJ2-7, with TRBD1 identical over 8 bases. The CDR3 has 14 residues. The trim removed 7 bases at V and 3 bases at J, leaving 8 bases unmatched. The CDR3 region is CASTQRDRSYEQYF. CDR3 nucleotides: TGTGCCAGCACCCAAAGGGACAGGAGCTACGAGCAGTACTTC.

The gene calls are TRBV15 and TRBJ1-1; no firm D call. The germline V gene has CDR1 LNHNV and CDR2 YYDKDF (reference sequence). This CDR3 is 13 amino acids long. Trimming removed 5 bases from V and 1 base from J, with 8 bases in between. The CDR3 nucleotides read TGTGCCACCAGCCCAAATAGGAACACTGAAGCTTTCTTT. It is translated as CATSPNRNTEAFF.

This clonotype turned up a few times. The genes are TRBV25-1 and TRBJ2-5; 8 nucleotides align to TRBD1. After removal of 1 base from V and 1 base from J, the junction contained 2 bases not matched to a gene. The CDR3 is 15 amino acids. Germline CDR1 is MGHDK and CDR2 is SYGVNS. CDR3 amino acids: CASSELGTGQETQYF. The CDR3 bases are TGTGCCAGCAGTGAATTAGGGACAGGCCAAGAGACCCAGTACTTC. Filled out from reference TRBV25-1 and TRBJ2-5, the complete variable domain reads EADIYQTPRYLVIGTGKKITLECSQTMGHDKMYWYQQDPGMELHLIHYSYGVNSTEKGDLSSESTVSRIRTEHFPLTLESARPSHTSQYLCASSELGTGQETQYFGPGTRLLVL.

J is TRBJ1-4 and V is TRBV6-1; D might be TRBD1 (5 bases). Trimming cost V 5 bases and J 10 bases, with 11 bases left between them. Germline assignment: CDR1 MNHNS and CDR2 SASEGT. This CDR3 is built from 12 residues. Here the CDR3 DNA reads TGTGCCAGCAGTACCCACGGGGGAAAACTGTTTTTT. Amino acids: CASSTHGGKLFF.

In regard to this clonotype: A read error may be the cause here, since a much bigger clone is one base away. The conserved final phenylalanine or tryptophan is absent from the CDR3, which likely points to a read error. The V and J genes are TRBV7-2 and TRBJ2-1; D not certain. Between the trimmed V and J ends, which lost 5 bases and 7 bases, there was a span of 6 bases. The germline CDR1 and CDR2 sequences are SGHTA and FQGNSA. CDR3 size: 11 residues. CDR3 DNA sequence: TGTGCCAGCAGCCGAAAGAATGAGCAGTTCTTA. Its translation: CASSRKNEQFL.

The CDR3 is CASSLTGTSVTEAFF. In DNA, the CDR3 is TGTGCCAGCAGCTTAACCGGGACCTCGGTAACTGAAGCTTTCTTT. The chain employs TRBV5-5 and TRBJ1-1; TRBD1 might be the D (5 bases). The CDR3 sequence is 15 residues long. Germline CDR1 is SGHKS and CDR2 is YYEKEE (reference sequence). The germline V and J ends were trimmed by 2 bases and 5 bases, with 16 bases remaining between them.

To note about this clonotype: Compared with germline, one end of the junction differs, possibly owing to a read error. This chain uses TRBV20-1 with TRBJ1-4; D perhaps matches TRBD1 (5 bases). Germline V lookup: CDR1 DFQATT, CDR2 SNEGSKA (reference sequence). The CDR3 is 13 amino acids. The CDR3: CSSSRQNNEKLFF. The CDR3 DNA sequence: TGCAGTTCTAGTAGACAGAATAATGAAAAACTGTTTTTT.

The chain recombines TRBV29-1 with TRBJ1-1; TRBD1 might be the D (5 bases). CDR3 length: 12 amino acids. With 0 bases removed from V and 8 bases from J, the gap between germline ends came to 10 bases. Germline CDR1 reads SQVTM; CDR2 reads ANQGSEA. CDR3 sequence reads: CSVEEGDPEAFF. In DNA, the CDR3 is TGCAGCGTTGAAGAGGGGGATCCCGAAGCTTTCTTT.

There are a few counts of this clonotype. The gene calls are TRBV19 and TRBJ2-7, with D tentatively TRBD1 (6 bases). Trimming removed 6 bases at V and 5 bases at J, with 17 bases between. Germline V gene lookup returns CDR1 LNHDA and CDR2 SQIVND (reference sequence). This CDR3 has 14 residues. The CDR3 nucleotides are TGTGCCAGTAGGCAACAGGGAAGTGGCGACGAGCAGTACTTC. Protein: CASRQQGSGDEQYF.

This clonotype was recorded many times. The CDR3 sequence: CASSEAGTVYNEQFF. CDR3 nucleotides: TGTGCCAGCAGTGAAGCGGGGACGGTCTACAATGAGCAGTTCTTC. This chain connects TRBV6-1 to TRBJ2-1; perhaps D is TRBD1 or TRBD2 (5 bases each). CDR3 length: 15 residues. Per the germline V gene, CDR1 is MNHNS and CDR2 is SASEGT. The V end lost 0 bases, the J end lost 3 bases, and 9 bases lay between the germline ends.

The rearrangement joins TRBV9 to TRBJ2-5; 11 bases agree with TRBD2. The junction had 6 bases not matched to a gene; V was cut back by 0 bases and J by 5 bases. Germline CDR1 and CDR2: SGDLS and YYNGEE. The length of the CDR3 is 16 residues. The CDR3 protein is CASSVGPASGGETQYF. The CDR3 DNA follows: TGTGCCAGCAGCGTAGGGCCGGCTAGCGGGGGGGAGACCCAGTACTTC. Drawing the rest from reference TRBV9 and TRBJ2-5, the complete variable domain is DSGVTQTPKHLITATGQRVTLRCSPRSGDLSVYWYQQSLDQGLQFLIQYYNGEERAKGNILERFSAQQFPDLHSELNLSSLELGDSALYFCASSVGPASGGETQYFGPGTRLLVL.

This chain joins TRBV4-2 and TRBJ2-7; tentatively, D is TRBD1 (6 bases). Germline-derived CDR1 and CDR2 are LGHNA and YNFKEQ. Trimming cost V 3 bases and J 2 bases, with 11 bases left between them. The CDR3 consists of 14 residues. CDR3 nucleotide sequence: TGTGCCAGCAGCCAGACAGGATCTACCTACGAGCAGTACTTC. As protein: CASSQTGSTYEQYF.

This clonotype was counted at least ten times. J is TRBJ2-7 and V is TRBV7-8; D could derive from TRBD1 or TRBD2 (5 bases each). The CDR3 extends over 16 amino acids. Trimming cost V 5 bases and J 3 bases, with 20 bases left between them. Per germline, CDR1 SGHVS and CDR2 FQNEAQ. CDR3 residues: CASSLKPGAGDYEQYF. CDR3 nucleotide sequence: TGTGCCAGCAGCCTAAAACCCGGGGCAGGAGACTACGAGCAGTACTTC.

The chain uses TRBV29-1 and TRBJ2-7; a weak D match, TRBD1 (5 bases). This CDR3 has 13 residues. V gave up 4 bases and J gave up 0 bases, with 10 bases separating them. The germline V gene encodes CDR1 SQVTM and CDR2 ANQGSEA. The CDR3 spells CSVVKGDSYEQYF. Here the CDR3 DNA reads TGCAGCGTTGTGAAAGGGGACTCCTACGAGCAGTACTTC.

The CDR3 loop reads CASSLGGVWGETQYF. CDR3 bases: TGTGCCAGCAGTTTAGGGGGCGTGTGGGGAGAGACCCAGTACTTC. This chain connects TRBV27 to TRBJ2-5; D may be TRBD1 (6 bases). CDR1 and CDR2 from the germline V gene are MNHEY and SMNVEV (reference sequence). The V and J ends lost 2 bases and 4 bases respectively, with 14 bases between them. The CDR3 runs to 15 residues.

This clonotype was counted only a few times. The V and J genes are TRBV4-1 and TRBJ1-5; possible D gene TRBD1, 5 bases. This CDR3 has 16 amino acids. Trimming left V 4 bases short and J 1 base short, with 14 bases between. The germline CDR1 and CDR2 sequences are MGHRA and YSYEKL. The CDR3 DNA reads as TGCGCCAGCAGCCCTTTTGGACAAGAAAGCAATCAGCCCCAGCATTTT. Translating gives CASSPFGQESNQPQHF.

This clonotype was counted once. At one end, the junction sequence differs from germline, possibly due to a read error. The genes are TRBV6-2 or TRBV6-3 and TRBJ2-7, with TRBD1 matching over 8 bases. The CDR3 is 14 amino acids. CDR1 is MNHEY and CDR2 is SVGEGT in the germline V gene. The CDR3, as DNA: TGTGCCCGCAGTAAGGACAGGGCTGGATACGAGCAGTACTTC. It codes for CARSKDRAGYEQYF.

The rearrangement joins TRBV20-1 to TRBJ1-2; D remains ambiguous. This CDR3 is 13 amino acids long. Germline CDR1 and CDR2: DFQATT and SNEGSKA (reference sequence). V shed 0 bases and J shed 8 bases, with 13 bases lying between them. CDR3 DNA: TGCAGTGCTAGAGAGCGCAAAGGGTTAGGCTACACCTTC. Translated: CSARERKGLGYTF.

This clonotype was seen repeatedly, ten times or more. The chain carries TRBV7-8 and TRBJ2-5; TRBD1 agrees at 7 bases. Trimming cost V 2 bases and J 5 bases; bases outside gene matches: 2. Germline CDR1 SGHVS, CDR2 FQNEAQ. The CDR3 length is 13 residues. The CDR3 nucleotides read TGTGCCAGCAGCTTACTACAGGGGGAGACCCAGTACTTC. Protein product: CASSLLQGETQYF.

This sequence joins TRBV25-1 and TRBJ2-2; D is undetermined. V was shortened by 5 bases and J by 1 base, with 11 bases between the two germline ends. The CDR3 has 15 residues. Germline CDR1 MGHDK, CDR2 SYGVNS. In DNA form, the CDR3 reads TGTGCCAGCAGTCCATATGTCCAGAACACCGGGGAGCTGTTTTTT. Its protein is CASSPYVQNTGELFF. The whole variable domain, filled in from reference TRBV25-1 and TRBJ2-2, reads EADIYQTPRYLVIGTGKKITLECSQTMGHDKMYWYQQDPGMELHLIHYSYGVNSTEKGDLSSESTVSRIRTEHFPLTLESARPSHTSQYLCASSPYVQNTGELFFGEGSRLTVL.

This sequence joins TRBV24-1 and TRBJ2-1; D is undetermined. The CDR3 has 11 residues. Trimming removed 7 bases at V and 7 bases at J, with 7 bases between. The germline V gene has CDR1 KGHDR and CDR2 SFDVKD. The CDR3 DNA reads TGTGCCACCAGGGTAGTGAATGAGCAGTTCTTC. This translates into CATRVVNEQFF.

The chain uses TRBV6-5 and TRBJ1-6; D unclear. This CDR3 spans 14 amino acids. CDR1 and CDR2 (germline): MNHEY, SVGAGI. V gave up 2 bases and J gave up 4 bases, with 6 bases separating them. Here the CDR3 reads CASSYAEYNSPLHF. In nucleotides, the CDR3 is TGTGCCAGCAGTTACGCGGAATATAATTCACCCCTCCACTTT.

This clonotype has ten or more counts. V gene TRBV7-6 combines with J gene TRBJ2-1, with 11 bases matching TRBD2. The V segment lost 3 bases and the J segment 5 bases; nucleotides outside the gene matches: 9. The germline CDR1 and CDR2 sequences are SGHVS and FNYEAQ. The CDR3 covers 17 residues. DNA of the CDR3: TGTGCCAGCAGCTTCTTCTCAGCGACTAGCGGGAACAATGAGCAGTTCTTC. Protein sequence: CASSFFSATSGNNEQFF.

The rearrangement joins TRBV7-8 to TRBJ1-4, with D unclear. The CDR3 has 13 residues. V lost 8 bases and J 2 bases, leaving 9 bases between the germline ends. CDR1 and CDR2 from the germline V gene are SGHVS and FQNEAQ. Here the CDR3 DNA reads TGTGCCAGCGGTTCTCCCACTAATGAAAAACTGTTTTTT. This translates into CASGSPTNEKLFF. Drawing the rest from reference TRBV7-8 and TRBJ1-4, the complete variable domain is GAGVSQSPRYKVAKRGQDVALRCDPISGHVSLFWYQQALGQGPEFLTYFQNEAQLDKSGLPSDRFFAERPEGSVSTLKIQRTQQEDSAVYLCASGSPTNEKLFFGSGTQLSVL.

The chain carries TRBV7-6 and TRBJ1-1; D remains ambiguous. The V end lost 2 bases, the J end lost 10 bases, and 17 bases lay between the germline ends. The CDR3 sequence is 14 residues long. Germline assignment: CDR1 SGHVS and CDR2 FNYEAQ. The CDR3 DNA reads TGTGCCAGCAGCTTATTAGGGCCCGAGGGAGTAGCTTTCTTT. As protein: CASSLLGPEGVAFF.